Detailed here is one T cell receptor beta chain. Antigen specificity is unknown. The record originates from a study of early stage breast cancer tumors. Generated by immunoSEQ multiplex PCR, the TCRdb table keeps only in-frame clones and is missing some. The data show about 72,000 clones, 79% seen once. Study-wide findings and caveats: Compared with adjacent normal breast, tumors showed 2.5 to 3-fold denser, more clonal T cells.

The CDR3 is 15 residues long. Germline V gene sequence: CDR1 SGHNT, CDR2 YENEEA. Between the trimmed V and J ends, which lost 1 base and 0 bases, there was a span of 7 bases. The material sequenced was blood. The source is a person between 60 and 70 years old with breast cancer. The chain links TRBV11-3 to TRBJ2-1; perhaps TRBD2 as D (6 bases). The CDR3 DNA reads TGTGCCAGCAGCTTAGCGGGGGACTCCTACAATGAGCAGTTCTTC. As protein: CASSLAGDSYNEQFF. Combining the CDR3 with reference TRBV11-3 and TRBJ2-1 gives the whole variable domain EAGVVQSPRYKIIEKKQPVAFWCNPISGHNTLYWYLQNLGQGPELLIRYENEEAVDDSQLPKDRFSAERLKGVDSTLKIQPAELGDSAVYLCASSLAGDSYNEQFFGPGTRLTVL.